This T cell receptor (beta chain) comes out of a study of CD8 T cells in ankylosing spondylitis. The V and J ends lost 4 bases and 2 bases, in that order; junction bases with no gene match: 5. CDR1 and CDR2 (germline): KGHDR, SFDVKD. CDR3 length: 15 amino acids. Overall study findings and caveats: Reportedly, disease-linked clones are significantly enriched in ankylosing spondylitis patients' matched synovial fluid. Earlier studies detected some motif variants in reactive arthritis synovial fluid and blood.

With molecular barcodes, quantitative 5'-RACE was used to make the TCR beta libraries. TCRdb reprocessed the 5' RACE reads with MiXCR, giving one entry per CDR3 protein. The sample lists around 320,000 distinct CDR3 sequences, about a fifth occurring once. This clonotype was picked up many times. Its antigen is still unknown. Sample: blood, either unsorted or a sorted T cell fraction (not recorded which). The receptor was derived from a female donor with ankylosing spondylitis or in good health (not recorded which). This chain uses TRBV24-1 with TRBJ2-5; 8 nucleotides match TRBD1. CDR3 residues: CATSDSGTGQETQYF. The CDR3 DNA reads TGTGCCACCAGTGACTCCGGGACAGGACAAGAGACCCAGTACTTC.